The 10 T cell receptor beta chains below were found in one sample sequenced in a study of blood T cell repertoires in COVID-19. Data came from immunoSEQ multiplex PCR; TCRdb stores just in-frame clones and leaves some out. The sample gives around 110,000 clones, roughly 88% of which show up once; roughly 0.89% is in the top ten. The sequenced material came from peripheral blood. These receptors originate from a woman in her sixties or seventies with acute or convalescent COVID-19.

This chain uses TRBV7-2 with TRBJ1-3, with 7 bases matching TRBD1. Germline CDR1 SGHTA, CDR2 FQGNSA. Trimming took 5 bases from V and 3 from J; bases not matched to a gene: 7. The CDR3 totals 15 residues. CDR3 loop: CASSPDRDNGNTIYF. CDR3 bases: TGTGCCAGCAGCCCCGACAGGGATAATGGAAACACCATATATTTT.

The V and J genes are TRBV5-1 and TRBJ1-1, with unresolved D. Trimming removed 2 bases at V and 0 bases at J, with 8 bases between. The CDR3 runs 14 residues. From germline, CDR1 is SGHRS and CDR2 YFSETQ. CDR3: CASSFNSLNTEAFF. CDR3 nucleotides: TGCGCCAGCAGCTTTAATAGTCTGAACACTGAAGCTTTCTTT.

The DNA for the CDR3 is TGCGCCAGCAGCTTGGAGGCAGGGAGGGATGAGCAGTTCTTC. It yields the protein CASSLEAGRDEQFF. The chain employs TRBV5-1 and TRBJ2-1; 7 nucleotides agree with TRBD2. J gave up 8 bases and V 0 bases, and 5 bases lay outside the gene matches. Germline CDR1 SGHRS, CDR2 YFSETQ. The CDR3 contains 14 residues.

The V and J genes are TRBV18 and TRBJ2-1, with TRBD1 as a possible D gene (6 bases). The CDR3 has 12 amino acids. V gave up 6 bases and J gave up 5 bases, with 8 bases separating them. Germline CDR1 reads KGHSH; CDR2 reads LQKENI. Here the CDR3 reads CASSGADNEQFF. The CDR3 DNA reads TGTGCCAGCTCGGGGGCAGACAATGAGCAGTTCTTC.

The rearrangement uses TRBV5-1 and TRBJ1-3; TRBD1 matches 7 bases. V dropped 1 base and J dropped 0; count of bases not matched to a gene: 13. Germline V gives CDR1 SGHRS, CDR2 YFSETQ. This CDR3 comprises 19 residues. This CDR3 reads CASSLRDRSLPFSGNTIYF. The CDR3 bases are TGCGCCAGCAGCTTGCGGGACAGAAGTCTCCCCTTCTCTGGAAACACCATATATTTT.

This chain joins TRBV30 and TRBJ1-2; D is perhaps TRBD1 (6 bases). Per germline, CDR1 GTSNPN and CDR2 SVGIG (reference sequence). V dropped 3 bases and J dropped 8 bases, with 13 bases sitting between them. This CDR3 has 12 amino acids. The CDR3 DNA reads as TGTGCCTGGAGATCAGGGGTGGGCGGCTACACCTTC. This gives the protein CAWRSGVGGYTF.

The V call is TRBV28, the J call TRBJ2-7; weak D call: TRBD1 (6 bases). Germline V gene lookup returns CDR1 MDHEN and CDR2 SYDVKM. This CDR3 has 14 residues. V was clipped by 3 bases and J by 2 bases, with 11 bases between them. The CDR3 is CASSLSGTTYEQYF. The CDR3 DNA reads TGTGCCAGCAGTTTGTCCGGGACAACCTACGAGCAGTACTTC.

The genes are TRBV2 and TRBJ1-5; 9 bases map to TRBD1. Looked up from germline, CDR1 is SNHLY and CDR2 is FYNNEI. The CDR3 has 15 amino acids. V trimming: 6 bases; J trimming: 5 bases; junction bases outside the gene matches: 8. CDR3 protein: CASSLTGGEDQPQHF. CDR3 nucleotides: TGTGCCAGCAGCCTGACAGGGGGGGAGGATCAGCCCCAGCATTTT.

The V call is TRBV10-2, the J call TRBJ2-1, with 12 bases aligning to TRBD2. Trimming removed 0 bases from V and 5 bases from J; junction bases left unmatched: 2. CDR3 size: 16 residues. Per germline, CDR1 WSHSY and CDR2 SAAADI. The CDR3 sequence is CASSESTSGGDNEQFF. The CDR3 DNA sequence: TGCGCCAGCAGTGAGTCGACTAGCGGGGGAGACAATGAGCAGTTCTTC.

V is TRBV12-3 or TRBV12-4 and J is TRBJ1-1; D is possibly TRBD1 (5 bases). Trimming left V 5 bases short and J 8 bases short, with 12 bases between. The CDR3 length is 12 residues. The CDR3 is CASSADRTEAFF. For the CDR3, the DNA is TGTGCCAGCAGTGCAGACAGAACCGAAGCTTTCTTT.